This is a list of T cell receptor beta chains from one sample in a study of T-cell memory formation after mild COVID-19. From the 5' RACE reads, TCRdb called clonotypes with MiXCR, one entry per CDR3 protein. Of fewer than 250,000 distinct CDR3 sequences in the sample, 27% are singletons; the top ten hold about an eighth. Source material: PBMCs or a T cell subset sorted from them (not recorded which). The receptor source for this set is an adult woman who had mild COVID-19 (a few samples of this study predate the infection). Cell type and time point are not known. The CDR3 runs from the conserved cysteine through the conserved F or W. Clone size is not always given. Where it is, it says once, few, many or a class for expanded clones.

J,size,V,CDR3
TRBJ1-5,.,TRBV7-2,CASSRRDREDQPQHF
TRBJ2-7,few,TRBV18,CASSPRDLSYEQYF
TRBJ2-1,.,TRBV5-1,CASNSRGGHDEQFF
TRBJ2-7,.,TRBV14,CASSPLTSVGQYF
TRBJ1-2,.,TRBV25-1,CASSELPGQGDGGYTF
TRBJ2-3,.,TRBV30,CAWTPEAFILDTQYF
TRBJ2-7,few,TRBV5-1,CASSFTGTHEQYF
TRBJ2-1,.,TRBV2,CASRTSSVNEQFF
TRBJ2-7,few,TRBV2,CASSDLGPSSYEQYF
TRBJ1-2,.,TRBV15,CATSRARPGRGTDGYTF
TRBJ2-3,.,TRBV18,CASSPTSSQDTQYF
TRBJ2-5,.,TRBV29-1,CSADGGGTVWAQYF
TRBJ2-2,few,TRBV6-2/TRBV6-3,CASGQARATGELFF
TRBJ2-7,.,TRBV27,CASSITGTPTYEQYF
TRBJ1-2,.,TRBV7-2,CASETGQLNYGYTF
TRBJ1-2,.,TRBV7-2,CASSETGNLPYGYTF
TRBJ2-2,few,TRBV29-1,CSVLGSLAGNTGELFF
TRBJ2-7,.,TRBV5-1,CASSLYDETYEQYF
TRBJ2-3,.,TRBV12-3/TRBV12-4,CASRSGSTDTQYF
TRBJ2-1,.,TRBV12-3/TRBV12-4,CASSTRQGRIGEQFF
TRBJ2-7,.,TRBV29-1,CSVAPGSISYEQYF
TRBJ2-1,.,TRBV7-9,CASSILPSGGYNEQFF
TRBJ1-2,.,TRBV12-3/TRBV12-4,CASSLARQGNGYTF
TRBJ2-7,few,TRBV4-3,CASSRRQGGIYEQYF
TRBJ2-1,.,TRBV5-6,CASSGVAAYNEQFF
TRBJ2-2,many,TRBV4-2,CASSQAGNTGELFF
TRBJ2-3,few,TRBV4-3,CASSHQGQGTQYF
TRBJ2-5,.,TRBV7-6,CASSLVGLAVPGETQYF
TRBJ1-6,few,TRBV7-8,CASSLDRSPLHF
TRBJ2-1,.,TRBV5-4,CASSLGSGASLNEQFF
TRBJ2-3,.,TRBV6-6,CASNGQSTDTQYF
TRBJ1-5,.,TRBV20-1,CSAFNSGQPQHF
TRBJ2-2,few,TRBV19,CASSIGGTGELFF
TRBJ2-3,many,TRBV4-1,CASSQGDLDTQYF
TRBJ2-2,once,TRBV11-2,CASALDNTGELFF
TRBJ2-6,few,TRBV5-1,CASSFDGSSGANVLTF
TRBJ1-4,.,TRBV6-1,CASRSEKLFF
TRBJ2-3,once,TRBV7-9,CASSSWTGGGGFDTQYF
TRBJ1-1,many,TRBV12-3/TRBV12-4,CASSLQGGLNTEAFF
TRBJ2-2,.,TRBV29-1,CSVELASGPGGELFF
TRBJ2-7,.,TRBV7-9,CASSLESLLYEQYF
TRBJ2-7,.,TRBV30,CAWAGLPSGEQYF
TRBJ2-7,.,TRBV27,CASSHGPTYEQYF
TRBJ2-2,few,TRBV18,CASSTRQGNRLSNTGELFF
TRBJ2-1,few,TRBV27,CASGNRTSLYNEQFF
TRBJ2-7,.,TRBV21-1,CASSKAIRQLGSEQYF
TRBJ2-7,.,TRBV30,CAWSAPGLRSYEQYF
TRBJ2-5,.,TRBV7-7,CASSKVGTGETQYF
TRBJ1-1,.,TRBV20-1,CSARESRGTVNTEAFF
TRBJ2-7,.,TRBV7-8,CASSTRQGTSSYEQYF
TRBJ1-3,few,TRBV7-9,CASSLSYRSRISGNTIYF
TRBJ2-1,.,TRBV7-9,CASSLEIAGVFNEQFF